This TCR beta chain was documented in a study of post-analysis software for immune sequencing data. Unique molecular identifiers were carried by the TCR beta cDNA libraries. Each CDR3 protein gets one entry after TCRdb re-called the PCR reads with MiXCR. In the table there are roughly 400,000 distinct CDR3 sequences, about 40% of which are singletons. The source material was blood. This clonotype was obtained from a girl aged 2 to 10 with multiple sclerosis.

The DNA of the CDR3 is TGCAGTGCTACCTCCACAGATACGCAGTATTTT. It specifies CSATSTDTQYF. The J gene is TRBJ2-3, the V gene TRBV20-1; no reliable D call. Trimming pared 4 bases from V and 2 bases from J, leaving 4 bases between. The germline gives CDR1 DFQATT, CDR2 SNEGSKA (reference sequence). The CDR3 consists of 11 residues.